Presented here are 30 T cell receptor beta chains from one specimen sequenced in a study of early T cells in non-severe SARS-CoV-2 infection. From the 5' RACE reads, TCRdb called clonotypes with MiXCR, one entry per CDR3 protein. The sample carries tens of thousands of distinct CDR3 sequences, 11% to 15% recorded once. The sample was whole blood. Receptors originate from an adult who was a healthcare worker with PCR-confirmed SARS-CoV-2 infection or an uninfected control (not recorded which).

This clonotype has a handful of counts. The rearrangement uses TRBV28 and TRBJ1-2, with 7 bases aligning to TRBD1. Per germline, CDR1 MDHEN and CDR2 SYDVKM. CDR3 length: 15 amino acids. Unmatched junction bases numbered 7, after V lost 5 bases and J lost 1 base. The CDR3: CASSPPQGLNYGYTF. CDR3 bases: TGTGCCAGCAGTCCCCCACAGGGGCTTAACTATGGCTACACCTTC.

The J gene is TRBJ2-7, the V gene TRBV7-2; 11 positions agree with TRBD2. Trimming cost V 0 bases and J 2 bases; bases outside gene matches: 6. CDR1 SGHTA and CDR2 FQGNSA come from the germline V gene. The CDR3 length is 17 residues. As DNA, the CDR3 is TGTGCCAGCAGCTTAGCCCCTAGCGGGGGGCCCGCCTACGAGCAGTACTTC. It codes for CASSLAPSGGPAYEQYF. The full variable domain, with the rest looked up from reference TRBV7-2 and TRBJ2-7, is GAGVSQSPSNKVTEKGKDVELRCDPISGHTALYWYRQSLGQGLEFLIYFQGNSAPDKSGLPSDRFSAERTGGSVSTLTIQRTQQEDSAVYLCASSLAPSGGPAYEQYFGPGTRLTVT.

This clonotype was seen repeatedly, ten times or more. The gene calls are TRBV7-3 and TRBJ1-2; D unresolved. The CDR3 is made up of 13 amino acids. Germline V gives CDR1 SGHTA, CDR2 FQGTGA. Trimming took off 8 bases at V and 8 bases at J, with 18 bases between the two ends. The CDR3 here is CASGMLTSGGYTF. CDR3 in DNA: TGTGCCAGCGGTATGTTGACTAGTGGAGGCTACACCTTC. Variable domain in full (rest from reference TRBV7-3 and TRBJ1-2): GAGVSQTPSNKVTEKGKYVELRCDPISGHTALYWYRQSLGQGPEFLIYFQGTGAADDSGLPNDRFFAVRPEGSVSTLKIQRTERGDSAVYLCASGMLTSGGYTFGSGTRLTVV.

This clonotype was seen a few times. The chain joins TRBV28 to TRBJ2-7; 8 positions agree with TRBD1. The J segment lost 5 bases and the V segment lost 6 bases, leaving 6 bases of the junction unmatched. CDR1 is MDHEN, CDR2 SYDVKM, per germline. The CDR3 runs 13 residues. The CDR3 spells CASRPDREDEQYF. The DNA of the CDR3 is TGTGCCAGCAGGCCGGACAGGGAGGACGAGCAGTACTTC.

As concerns this clonotype: One end of the junction varies from germline; a read error may be responsible. The chain employs TRBV7-2 and TRBJ2-1; 12 nucleotides agree with TRBD2. The CDR3 runs to 15 residues. Germline V gene sequence: CDR1 SGHTA, CDR2 FQGNSA. CDR3 sequence (DNA): TGTGCCAGCAGCTTAGAAGGACTAGCGGGAAGGGAGCAGATCTTC. Its protein product is CASSLEGLAGREQIF.

This clonotype was seen a few times. The V gene is TRBV4-2, the J gene TRBJ2-1, with D unresolved. Germline V CDR1 and CDR2: LGHNA, YNFKEQ. The CDR3 covers 16 residues. V was cut by 1 base and J by 0 bases, with 10 bases left in between. The CDR3 nucleotides are TGTGCCAGCAGCCAAGGCCCCTTGAGCTCCTACAATGAGCAGTTCTTC. It specifies CASSQGPLSSYNEQFF.

This clonotype was observed at least ten times. The chain employs TRBV20-1 and TRBJ1-2, with 8 bases that match TRBD1. This CDR3 is 14 amino acids long. Trimming cost V 1 base and J 4 bases; bases outside gene matches: 5. CDR1 and CDR2 (germline): DFQATT, SNEGSKA (reference sequence). CDR3 sequence: CSARADRVIYGYTF. Written as DNA, the CDR3 is TGCAGTGCTAGAGCGGACAGGGTAATCTATGGCTACACCTTC.

There are a few counts of this clonotype. The V and J genes are TRBV7-6 and TRBJ2-5; no definite D call. V lost 1 base to trimming and J lost 0 bases, with 6 bases between them. CDR3 length equals 14 residues. Germline CDR1 and CDR2: SGHVS and FNYEAQ. CDR3 in amino acids: CASSLGANQETQYF. Here the CDR3 DNA reads TGTGCCAGCAGCTTAGGGGCGAACCAAGAGACCCAGTACTTC.

The chain carries TRBV20-1 and TRBJ2-1; TRBD2 agrees at 9 bases. CDR1 is DFQATT, CDR2 SNEGSKA, per germline (reference sequence). The CDR3 spans 14 residues. Trimming took 3 bases from V and 4 from J; bases not matched to a gene: 4. Written as DNA, the CDR3 is TGCAGTGCTAGGGCAGCGGGGGGATACAATGAGCAGTTCTTC. This gives the protein CSARAAGGYNEQFF.

The chain is built from TRBV10-3 and TRBJ2-7; D is unclear. V lost 0 bases, J lost 3 bases, and 15 bases lay in between. CDR1 ENHRY and CDR2 SYGVKD come from the germline V gene. There are 16 residues in the CDR3. The CDR3 bases are TGTGCCATCAGTGAGTCGATGGGCCAGGAGTTCTACGAGCAGTACTTC. Translation: CAISESMGQEFYEQYF.

The chain carries TRBV29-1 and TRBJ2-3; TRBD1 matches at 9 bases. Germline V lookup: CDR1 SQVTM, CDR2 ANQGSEA. V gave up 7 bases and J gave up 6 bases; unmatched junction bases: 8. The CDR3 is made up of 13 amino acids. CDR3 loop: CSAEQGAGDTQYF. CDR3 DNA: TGCAGCGCCGAACAGGGGGCAGGCGATACGCAGTATTTT.

In its sample, this clonotype was seen many times. V gene TRBV7-2 combines with J gene TRBJ2-3; maybe TRBD1 (6 bases). Trimming removed 2 bases at V and 4 bases at J, with 10 bases between. The germline V gene encodes CDR1 SGHTA and CDR2 FQGNSA. CDR3 length: 14 residues. In nucleotides, the CDR3 is TGTGCCAGCAGCTTACAGGGGCGATCAGATACGCAGTATTTT. Amino acid sequence: CASSLQGRSDTQYF.

This clonotype has just a few counts. The chain uses TRBV6-4 and TRBJ2-1; 8 bases align to TRBD1. Germline CDR1 and CDR2: MRHNA and SNTAGT. Unmatched junction bases numbered 8, after V lost 4 bases and J lost 9 bases. The CDR3 is 14 amino acids. CDR3 amino acids: CASSVQGAITEQFF. CDR3 coding DNA: TGTGCCAGCAGTGTTCAGGGGGCGATTACTGAGCAGTTCTTC.

This clonotype was seen many times. DNA for the CDR3: TGTGCCAGCAGCCCCCGTGTAGGGCCAAGATTCACTGAAGCTTTCTTT. Its protein is CASSPRVGPRFTEAFF. The J gene is TRBJ1-1, the V gene TRBV14; D ambiguous. Trimming took 4 bases from V and 4 from J, leaving 19 bases between them. This CDR3 comprises 16 residues. CDR1 SGHDN and CDR2 FVKESK come from the germline V gene.

This clonotype was counted at least ten times. The chain employs TRBV29-1 and TRBJ2-3; 12 bases line up with TRBD2. V lost 1 base to trimming and J lost 4 bases; unmatched junction nucleotides: 3. The CDR3 is 15 residues long. Germline V CDR1 and CDR2: SQVTM, ANQGSEA. The CDR3 nucleotides are TGCAGCGTTGAAGCACTAGCGGGGGGCCCAGATACGCAGTATTTT. Protein product: CSVEALAGGPDTQYF.

On this clonotype itself: The limits of the CDR3 on the DNA are not certain, so only TCRdb's listed CDR3 is given. The chain is built from TRBV30 and TRBJ1-1; the table's D call TRBD1 went unverified against the DNA. The CDR3 length equals 12 residues, ends included. The germline V gene encodes CDR1 GTSNPN and CDR2 SVGIG (reference sequence). The chain's CDR3 is CAWGTGNTEVFF.

This clonotype was seen ten or more times. The J gene is TRBJ2-6, the V gene TRBV20-1; D is perhaps TRBD2 (5 bases). Deletions cut 3 bases from V and 0 bases from J, with 9 bases between. The CDR3 has 15 residues. The germline V gene has CDR1 DFQATT and CDR2 SNEGSKA (reference sequence). The CDR3 here is CSARGDNSGANVLTF. The DNA for the CDR3 is TGCAGTGCTAGGGGAGACAACTCTGGGGCCAACGTCCTGACTTTC.

This clonotype has just a few counts. One junction end disagrees with the germline gene, perhaps due to a read error. V gene TRBV3-1 combines with J gene TRBJ1-6; D gene uncertain. This CDR3 is 12 amino acids long. CDR1 and CDR2 from the germline V gene are LGHDT and YNNKEL (reference sequence). The CDR3 nucleotides read TGTGCCAGCAGCCATTACACCACACCCCTCCATTTT. The encoded protein is CASSHYTTPLHF.

This clonotype was detected only a few times. The rearrangement joins TRBV29-1 to TRBJ1-5; 10 nucleotides align to TRBD1. Germline lookup yields CDR1 SQVTM and CDR2 ANQGSEA. The CDR3 is 12 amino acids. The trim removed 6 bases at V and 5 bases at J, leaving 1 base unmatched. The CDR3 nucleotides read TGCAGCGTAGGGACAGGGGATCAGCCCCAGCATTTT. It specifies CSVGTGDQPQHF.

Many counts were recorded for this clonotype. J is TRBJ1-1 and V is TRBV7-8, with no clear D. The CDR3 is 14 residues long. V was shortened by 0 bases and J by 7 bases, with 12 bases between the two germline ends. Germline CDR1 and CDR2: SGHVS and FQNEAQ. This CDR3 is CASSLARSDGEAFF. The DNA of the CDR3 is TGTGCCAGCAGCTTAGCACGTTCGGACGGTGAAGCTTTCTTT.

This chain uses TRBV20-1 with TRBJ2-1; no firm D call. V gave up 0 bases and J gave up 0 bases, with 12 bases separating them. Germline-derived CDR1 and CDR2 are DFQATT and SNEGSKA (reference sequence). This CDR3 spans 16 amino acids. The CDR3 region is CSARDRRRSSYNEQFF. The DNA of the CDR3 is TGCAGTGCTAGAGATCGACGGCGAAGCTCCTACAATGAGCAGTTCTTC.

This clonotype has only a few counts. The CDR3 DNA reads as TGTGCCAGCAGGATCGCCGGGACAGGCTTACAGGACACTGAAGCTTTCTTT. Amino acids: CASRIAGTGLQDTEAFF. The rearrangement uses TRBV6-6 and TRBJ1-1; 8 nucleotides line up with TRBD1. This CDR3 contains 17 residues. CDR1 is MNHNY and CDR2 is SVGAGI in the germline V gene (reference sequence). V lost 6 bases and J lost 3; bases outside the gene matches: 15.

V usage is TRBV7-9 and J usage is TRBJ2-7; TRBD1 matches at 9 bases. The CDR3 has 15 amino acids. Germline V gene sequence: CDR1 SEHNR, CDR2 FQNEAQ (reference sequence). Unmatched junction bases numbered 7, after V lost 4 bases and J lost 3 bases. CDR3 region: CASSSGQGSVYEQYF. For the CDR3, the DNA is TGTGCCAGCAGCTCCGGACAGGGGAGCGTCTACGAGCAGTACTTC.

The gene calls are TRBV9 and TRBJ2-7; no reliable D call. This CDR3 has 12 residues. The germline gives CDR1 SGDLS, CDR2 YYNGEE. V lost 3 bases and J 6 bases, leaving 10 bases between the germline ends. The CDR3 protein is CASSGTGFEQYF. The DNA of the CDR3 is TGTGCCAGCAGCGGGACCGGTTTCGAGCAGTACTTC.

About this clonotype itself: A junction end diverges from the germline sequence, so it may reflect a read error. The chain carries TRBV28 and TRBJ1-5, with 7 bases matching TRBD1. The CDR3 is 11 residues long. Germline-derived CDR1 and CDR2 are MDHEN and SYDVKM. The CDR3 DNA reads as TGTGCCAGCAGGCATGACAGGGCCCACCATTTT. As protein: CASRHDRAHHF.

The chain recombines TRBV10-3 with TRBJ2-1, with unresolved D. Trimming cost V 8 bases and J 4 bases, with 12 bases left between them. This CDR3 contains 13 residues. The V gene's germline CDR1 is ENHRY and CDR2 SYGVKD. The CDR3 loop is CAIRKGMYNEQFF. The CDR3 DNA reads TGTGCCATCCGGAAAGGGATGTACAATGAGCAGTTCTTC.

In its sample, this clonotype was seen many times. This sequence joins TRBV20-1 and TRBJ1-5; TRBD1 matches at 9 bases. The CDR3 length is 15 residues. Germline assignment: CDR1 DFQATT and CDR2 SNEGSKA (reference sequence). The trim removed 0 bases at V and 7 bases at J, leaving 7 bases unmatched. CDR3 protein: CSARDKTGGGQPQHF. DNA of the CDR3: TGCAGTGCTAGAGATAAGACAGGGGGAGGGCAGCCCCAGCATTTT.

This clonotype was recorded a few times. The rearrangement links TRBV6-1 to TRBJ2-5, with D possibly matching TRBD1 (5 bases). The V and J ends lost 6 bases and 5 bases respectively, with 19 bases between them. The V gene's germline CDR1 is MNHNS and CDR2 SASEGT. The CDR3 has 15 amino acids. The CDR3 bases are TGTGCCAGCAGAAGGTCAGGGATTGATGGGGAGACCCAGTACTTC. As protein: CASRRSGIDGETQYF.

The chain links TRBV11-2 to TRBJ2-7, with 7 nucleotides matching TRBD2. With 7 bases clipped from V and 3 bases from J, the junction kept 18 bases outside the gene matches. Germline V gene lookup returns CDR1 SGHAT and CDR2 FQNNGV. This CDR3 is built from 17 residues. CDR3 bases: TGTGCCAGCAACGCAAGCCCAACCGGGGGGACTCGCTACGAGCAGTACTTC. This gives the protein CASNASPTGGTRYEQYF. Full variable domain (missing parts from reference TRBV11-2 and TRBJ2-7): EAGVAQSPRYKIIEKRQSVAFWCNPISGHATLYWYQQILGQGPKLLIQFQNNGVVDDSQLPKDRFSAERLKGVDSTLKIQPAKLEDSAVYLCASNASPTGGTRYEQYFGPGTRLTVT.

This chain joins TRBV12-3 or TRBV12-4 and TRBJ2-1, with 7 bases that match TRBD1. Trimming took 6 bases from V and 4 from J; bases not matched to a gene: 9. CDR3 length equals 15 residues. Here the CDR3 reads CASRLGQALYNEQFF. CDR3 DNA: TGTGCCAGCAGGCTCGGACAGGCGCTATACAATGAGCAGTTCTTC.